Included here is one T cell receptor (beta chain) sequence, with context. This entry belongs to a study of cytomegalovirus exposure and HLA in healthy donors. Assay used: immunoSEQ multiplex PCR; TCRdb lists only in-frame clones, some missing. Of a few hundred thousand clones detected, around 86% appear once; the ten largest clones hold around 1%. This CDR3 is built from 16 residues. Germline V lookup: CDR1 MNHEY, CDR2 SMNVEV (reference sequence). Losses at the gene ends were 2 bases for V and 11 bases for J; bases not matched to a gene: 16. The sequencing sample was made of PBMCs. The sequence was collected from a woman between 18 and 30 years old in good health and CMV-seronegative. The chain recombines TRBV27 with TRBJ1-1, with 8 positions matching TRBD1. This CDR3 is CASSLNTGTGPQGAFF. CDR3 sequence (DNA): TGTGCCAGCAGTTTAAATACCGGGACAGGACCACAAGGGGCTTTCTTT.